One and the same sample provided the 21 T cell receptor beta chains below, sequenced in a study of metastatic and nonmetastatic thyroid tumors. Every patient underwent thyroid surgery untreated. TCRdb reprocessed the PCR reads using MiXCR. The data contain around 64,000 clones, approximately 4.1% of them seen just once; the ten biggest clones take up under 25%. What was sequenced was blood. The receptors shown here come from a female donor with papillary thyroid cancer or a benign thyroid nodule (not recorded which). Some clones in this sample may be carry-over from other donors' samples.

This chain connects TRBV20-1 to TRBJ1-2; 8 bases are a match to TRBD1. Losses at the gene ends were 0 bases for V and 0 bases for J; bases not matched to a gene: 6. The CDR3 covers 16 residues. The germline V gene encodes CDR1 DFQATT and CDR2 SNEGSKA (reference sequence). The CDR3 reads CSARDGTGKANYGYTF. CDR3 sequence (DNA): TGCAGTGCTAGAGACGGGACAGGAAAAGCTAACTATGGCTACACCTTC.

About this clone: A read error is possible here, since a much larger clone lies one base away. CDR3 DNA sequence: TGTGCCAGCAGCTTAGTTCCCCCGGCGATGAACTCCTACAATGAGCAGTTCTTC. Encoded protein: CASSLVPPAMNSYNEQFF. The chain links TRBV7-8 to TRBJ2-1; unclear D gene. The V end was cut by 1 base, the J end by 0 bases, with 16 bases between. This CDR3 region has 18 residues. From germline, CDR1 is SGHVS and CDR2 FQNEAQ.

This clone was counted ten times or more. V and J are TRBV5-1 and TRBJ2-2; TRBD1 matches at 12 bases. Germline CDR1 SGHRS, CDR2 YFSETQ. V was clipped by 4 bases and J by 6 bases; unmatched bases: 19. The CDR3 contains 20 residues. The CDR3 loop is CASSPAGTGGKRVSAGELFF. CDR3 in DNA: TGCGCCAGCAGCCCGGCCGGGACAGGGGGCAAGCGGGTGTCCGCCGGGGAGCTGTTTTTT. Variable domain in full (rest from reference TRBV5-1 and TRBJ2-2): KAGVTQTPRYLIKTRGQQVTLSCSPISGHRSVSWYQQTPGQGLQFLFEYFSETQRNKGNFPGRFSGRQFSNSRSEMNVSTLELGDSALYLCASSPAGTGGKRVSAGELFFGEGSRLTVL.

This clone was found many times. This sequence joins TRBV30 and TRBJ2-3; TRBD2 matches at 8 bases. This CDR3 region has 14 residues. Trimming at V came to 2 bases and at J to 1 base, leaving 2 bases not matched to a gene. Germline CDR1 reads GTSNPN; CDR2 reads SVGIG (reference sequence). The CDR3 nucleotides read TGTGCCTGGAGTCTTAGCGGGGGCACAGATACGCAGTATTTT. Encoded protein: CAWSLSGGTDTQYF.

This clone showed up many times. The V call is TRBV6-4, the J call TRBJ2-3, with 10 bases matching TRBD2. The trim removed 10 bases at V and 5 bases at J, leaving 12 bases unmatched. Germline values: CDR1 MRHNA, CDR2 SNTAGT. This CDR3 spans 15 amino acids. CDR3 sequence reads: CATRAIAGGLDTQYF. The CDR3 region has the DNA TGTGCCACTCGAGCCATAGCGGGAGGCCTAGATACGCAGTATTTT.

This clone was observed a few times. In DNA, the CDR3 is TGCAGTGCTAGAGAATACCCTAGCGGGTCCAACGTCCTGACTTTC. Its protein product is CSAREYPSGSNVLTF. This chain links TRBV20-1 with TRBJ2-6; 8 bases match TRBD2. Germline CDR1 and CDR2: DFQATT and SNEGSKA (reference sequence). V dropped 0 bases and J dropped 8; count of bases not matched to a gene: 6. This CDR3 has 15 amino acids.

This clone was detected many times. The chain uses TRBV6-1 and TRBJ1-1, with D possibly TRBD1 on 5 matching bases. Germline V gives CDR1 MNHNS, CDR2 SASEGT. This CDR3 spans 16 amino acids. V shed 5 bases and J shed 0 bases, with 16 bases lying between them. CDR3 sequence: CASSYGAGRLNTEAFF. The CDR3 DNA reads TGTGCCAGCAGTTACGGGGCAGGAAGACTGAACACTGAAGCTTTCTTT.

Many counts were recorded for this clone. J is TRBJ2-5 and V is TRBV24-1; TRBD1 agrees at 7 bases. Germline V gene lookup returns CDR1 KGHDR and CDR2 SFDVKD. The V and J ends lost 5 bases and 5 bases, in that order; junction bases with no gene match: 4. The CDR3 length is 13 residues. The chain's CDR3 is CATSAGGTETQYF. The CDR3 nucleotides read TGTGCCACCAGTGCAGGGGGTACGGAGACCCAGTACTTC.

This clone was counted a few times. This could be a read error, since a much larger clone is one nucleotide away. Other DNA sequences in this specimen translate into the identical CDR3. The chain couples TRBV20-1 to TRBJ1-1; D might be TRBD1 (6 bases). The length of the CDR3 is 13 residues. V was trimmed by 3 bases and J by 1 base, leaving 9 bases between them. CDR1 and CDR2 (germline): DFQATT, SNEGSKA (reference sequence). CDR3 residues: CSASRTENTEAFF. The CDR3 bases are TGCAGTGCTAGTAGGACAGAGAACACTGAAGCTTTCTTT.

This clone was detected ten times or more. The chain has TRBV9 and TRBJ1-6; unclear D gene. Germline V gene sequence: CDR1 SGDLS, CDR2 YYNGEE. Deletions cut 0 bases from V and 6 bases from J, with 10 bases between. This CDR3 has 15 amino acids. The CDR3 region is CASSVGREGNSPLHF. The CDR3 DNA sequence: TGTGCCAGCAGCGTAGGTAGGGAGGGTAATTCACCCCTCCACTTT.

This clone was found many times. The V gene is TRBV7-2, the J gene TRBJ1-2; D is uncertain. This CDR3 is 16 amino acids long. V dropped 4 bases and J dropped 5 bases, with 20 bases sitting between them. Germline V gives CDR1 SGHTA, CDR2 FQGNSA. Written as DNA, the CDR3 is TGTGCCAGCAGCTCCACCTCGGGCACCTCTTCTTATGGCTACACCTTC. Protein: CASSSTSGTSSYGYTF.

At least ten counts were recorded for this clone. The chain links TRBV6-2 or TRBV6-3 to TRBJ1-5; weak D call: TRBD1 (6 bases). Germline V gives CDR1 MNHEY, CDR2 SVGEGT. This CDR3 comprises 13 residues. V was clipped by 6 bases and J by 7 bases, with 13 bases between them. In DNA, the CDR3 is TGTGCCAGCAGCTTACCGGGGGGCCAGCCCCAGCATTTT. Translated, it gives CASSLPGGQPQHF.

With respect to this clone: With a much larger clone just one base away, this may be a read error. The chain uses TRBV29-1 and TRBJ2-3, with D hard to call. V was shortened by 8 bases and J by 1 base, with 16 bases between the two germline ends. In germline, CDR1 is SQVTM, CDR2 ANQGSEA. CDR3 length equals 14 residues. The chain's CDR3 is CSSRWWSRTDTQYF. Written as DNA, the CDR3 is TGCAGCTCCCGATGGTGGTCCCGCACAGATACGCAGTATTTT.

This clone was observed at least ten times. J is TRBJ1-1 and V is TRBV6-1; tentatively, D is TRBD1 (6 bases). The CDR3 spans 14 residues. The germline V and J ends were trimmed by 2 bases and 5 bases, with 12 bases remaining between them. Per germline, CDR1 MNHNS and CDR2 SASEGT. The CDR3 spells CASSESGAGTEAFF. The CDR3 DNA is TGTGCCAGCAGTGAATCGGGGGCGGGAACTGAAGCTTTCTTT.

This clone was detected many times. The chain is built from TRBV19 and TRBJ1-5, with TRBD1 matching over 8 bases. The trim removed 6 bases at V and 5 bases at J, leaving 6 bases unmatched. This CDR3 contains 14 residues. The germline CDR1 and CDR2 sequences are LNHDA and SQIVND (reference sequence). CDR3 sequence reads: CASRTGQGDQPQHF. CDR3 DNA sequence: TGTGCCAGTAGGACTGGACAGGGAGATCAGCCCCAGCATTTT. The full variable domain, completed using reference TRBV19 and TRBJ1-5, is DGGITQSPKYLFRKEGQNVTLSCEQNLNHDAMYWYRQDPGQGLRLIYYSQIVNDFQKGDIAEGYSVSREKKESFPLTVTSAQKNPTAFYLCASRTGQGDQPQHFGDGTRLSIL.

The CDR3 nucleotides read TGTGCCAGCAGCACGGGACTAGCGGGAGCTAATCATGTCGGGGAGCTGTTTTTT. Translated, it gives CASSTGLAGANHVGELFF. The V gene is TRBV7-8, the J gene TRBJ2-2; 14 nucleotides line up with TRBD2. The CDR3 has 18 amino acids. Germline lookup yields CDR1 SGHVS and CDR2 FQNEAQ. Losses at the gene ends were 5 bases for V and 7 bases for J; bases not matched to a gene: 12.

This clone was detected only a few times. The chain carries TRBV5-1 and TRBJ2-5; D ambiguous. V lost 5 bases, J lost 1 base, and 9 bases lay in between. The CDR3 loop spans 13 amino acids. Germline CDR1 and CDR2: SGHRS and YFSETQ. The DNA for the CDR3 is TGCGCCAGCAGTTATGCTAGCCAAGAGACCCAGTACTTC. Translating gives CASSYASQETQYF.

With respect to this clone: A much larger clone lies a single base off, so this may be a read error. Distinct nucleotide sequences in the sample also encode this CDR3. The chain uses TRBV15 and TRBJ2-7; D remains ambiguous. Germline CDR1 is LNHNV and CDR2 is YYDKDF (reference sequence). The CDR3 contains 14 residues. V lost 3 bases and J lost 2, with 11 bases in between. CDR3 loop: CATSRVGSAYEQYF. The CDR3 bases are TGTGCCACCAGCAGGGTAGGGTCAGCCTACGAGCAGTACTTC. Looking up the rest from reference TRBV15 and TRBJ2-7 gives the full variable domain: DAMVIQNPRYQVTQFGKPVTLSCSQTLNHNVMYWYQQKSSQAPKLLFHYYDKDFNNEADTPDNFQSRRPNTSFCFLDIRSPGLGDTAMYLCATSRVGSAYEQYFGPGTRLTVT.

This clone was detected many times. The rearrangement links TRBV11-2 to TRBJ1-4; no clear D gene. V was shortened by 5 bases and J by 0 bases, with 7 bases between the two germline ends. The CDR3 runs 14 residues. The germline V gene encodes CDR1 SGHAT and CDR2 FQNNGV. The CDR3 reads CASSRSATNEKLFF. The CDR3 DNA sequence: TGTGCCAGCAGCAGAAGTGCAACTAATGAAAAACTGTTTTTT. Full variable domain (outside the CDR3, taken from reference TRBV11-2 and TRBJ1-4): EAGVAQSPRYKIIEKRQSVAFWCNPISGHATLYWYQQILGQGPKLLIQFQNNGVVDDSQLPKDRFSAERLKGVDSTLKIQPAKLEDSAVYLCASSRSATNEKLFFGSGTQLSVL.

This clone has only a few counts. CDR3 bases: TGCGCCAGCAGCACCGGGACTAGCGGAAAAGAGGGGCAGTTCTTC. This encodes CASSTGTSGKEGQFF. V is TRBV5-1 and J is TRBJ2-1; 11 bases map to TRBD2. The CDR3 runs 15 residues. Germline assignment: CDR1 SGHRS and CDR2 YFSETQ. With 4 bases clipped from V and 12 bases from J, the junction kept 12 bases outside the gene matches.

This clone was observed many times. A much larger clone differs from this one at a single base, so this may be a read error. The V gene is TRBV5-1, the J gene TRBJ2-1; D may correspond to TRBD1 or TRBD2 (5 bases each). Germline CDR1 reads SGHRS; CDR2 reads YFSETQ. The CDR3 sequence is 15 residues long. CDR3 region: CANSSGDGTYNEQFF. Written as DNA, the CDR3 is TGCGCCAACAGCTCTGGGGACGGAACTTACAATGAGCAGTTCTTC.